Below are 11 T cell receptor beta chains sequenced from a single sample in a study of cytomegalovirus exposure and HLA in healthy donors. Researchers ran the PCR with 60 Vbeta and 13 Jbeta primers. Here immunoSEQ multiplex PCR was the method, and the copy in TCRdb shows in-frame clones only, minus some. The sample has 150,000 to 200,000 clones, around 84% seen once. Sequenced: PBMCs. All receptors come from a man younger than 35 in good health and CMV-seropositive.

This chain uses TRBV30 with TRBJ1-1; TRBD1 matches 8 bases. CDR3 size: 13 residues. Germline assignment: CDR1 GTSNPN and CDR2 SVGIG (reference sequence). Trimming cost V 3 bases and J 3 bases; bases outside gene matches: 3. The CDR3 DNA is TGTGCCTGGAGACAGGGGGATGACACTGAAGCTTTCTTT. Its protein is CAWRQGDDTEAFF.

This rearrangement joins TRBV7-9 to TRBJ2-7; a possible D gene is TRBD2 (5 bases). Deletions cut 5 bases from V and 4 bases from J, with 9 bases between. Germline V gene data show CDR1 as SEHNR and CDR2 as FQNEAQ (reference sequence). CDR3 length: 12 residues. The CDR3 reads CASSEEGYEQYF. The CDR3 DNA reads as TGTGCCAGCAGCGAAGAGGGTTACGAGCAGTACTTC.

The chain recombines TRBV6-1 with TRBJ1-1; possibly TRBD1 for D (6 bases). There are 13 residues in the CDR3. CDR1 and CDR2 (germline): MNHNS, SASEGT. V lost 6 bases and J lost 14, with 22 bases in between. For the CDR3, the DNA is TGTGCCAGCAGCGATCTCGGATTGGGGGCATCGTTCTTT. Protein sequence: CASSDLGLGASFF.

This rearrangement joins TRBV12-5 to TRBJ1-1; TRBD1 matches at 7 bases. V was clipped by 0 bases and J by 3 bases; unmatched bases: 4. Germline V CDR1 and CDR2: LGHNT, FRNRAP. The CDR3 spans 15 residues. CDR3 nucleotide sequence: TGTGCTAGTGGTTTGGTGGGACAGCCTTACACTGAAGCTTTCTTT. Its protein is CASGLVGQPYTEAFF.

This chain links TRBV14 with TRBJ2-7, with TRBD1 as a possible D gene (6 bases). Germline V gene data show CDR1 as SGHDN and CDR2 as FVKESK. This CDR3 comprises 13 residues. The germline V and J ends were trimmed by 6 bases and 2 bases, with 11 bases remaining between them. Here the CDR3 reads CASSFGDTYEQYF. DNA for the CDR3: TGTGCCAGCAGTTTCGGGGACACCTACGAGCAGTACTTC.

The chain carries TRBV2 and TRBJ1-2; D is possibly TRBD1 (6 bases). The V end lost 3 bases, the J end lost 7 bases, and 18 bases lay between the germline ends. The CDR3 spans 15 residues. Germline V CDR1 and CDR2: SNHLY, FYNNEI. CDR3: CASSEGGGRGTGYTF. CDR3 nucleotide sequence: TGTGCCAGCAGTGAGGGTGGGGGCAGGGGAACTGGCTACACCTTC.

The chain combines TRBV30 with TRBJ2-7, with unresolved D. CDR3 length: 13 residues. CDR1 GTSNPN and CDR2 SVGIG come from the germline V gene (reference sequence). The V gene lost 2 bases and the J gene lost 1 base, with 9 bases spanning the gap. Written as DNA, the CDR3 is TGTGCCTGGAGTATCGGTCCGTCCTACGAGCAGTACTTC. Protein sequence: CAWSIGPSYEQYF.

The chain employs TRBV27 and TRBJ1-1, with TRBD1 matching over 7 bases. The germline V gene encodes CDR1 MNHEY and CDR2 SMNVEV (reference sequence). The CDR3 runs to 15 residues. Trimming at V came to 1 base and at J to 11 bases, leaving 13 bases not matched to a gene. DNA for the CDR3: TGTGCCAGCAGTTTATTAGGGGGCGCTGGGGTGATTGCTTTCTTT. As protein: CASSLLGGAGVIAFF.

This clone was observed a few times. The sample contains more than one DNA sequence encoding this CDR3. The CDR3 spells CASSLPGQGYEQYF. The CDR3 DNA sequence: TGTGCCAGTAGCCTACCGGGACAGGGTTACGAGCAGTACTTC. The chain uses TRBV19 and TRBJ2-7; 9 bases map to TRBD1. V was pared by 6 bases and J by 4 bases, with 7 bases of the junction left unmatched. CDR1 and CDR2 (germline): LNHDA, SQIVND (reference sequence). The CDR3 has 14 residues.

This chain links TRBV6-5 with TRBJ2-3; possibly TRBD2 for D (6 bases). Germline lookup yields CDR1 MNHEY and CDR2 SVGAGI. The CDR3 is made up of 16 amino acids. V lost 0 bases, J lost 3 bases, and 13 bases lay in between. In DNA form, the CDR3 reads TGTGCCAGCAGTTACTCGTCCTGGGGAGGAACAGATACGCAGTATTTT. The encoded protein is CASSYSSWGGTDTQYF.

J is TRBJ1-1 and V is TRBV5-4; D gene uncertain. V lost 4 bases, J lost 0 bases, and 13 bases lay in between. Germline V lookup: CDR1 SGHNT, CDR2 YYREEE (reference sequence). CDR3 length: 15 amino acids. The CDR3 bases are TGTGCCAGCAGCGGCATGGGCTTCCTGAACACTGAAGCTTTCTTT. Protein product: CASSGMGFLNTEAFF.